The rows below give T cell receptor beta chains drawn from one sample of a study of CD4 T cells in relation to SARS-CoV-2 and coronaviruses. Their antigens are not known. Some clones are missing from TCRdb's copy, which holds only in-frame ones; the method was immunoSEQ multiplex PCR. The table includes 20,000 to 25,000 clones, approximately 84% detected once. Sequencing was done on a sample of CD4+ T cells from PBMCs, cultured in vitro. The receptors here all came from a human donor in good health. The CDR3 runs from the conserved cysteine through the conserved F or W. D genes are given only for firm matches. A clone size is listed for some rows: how often the clone was seen (once, few, many), or a class if it is expanded.

clone size	D gene	J gene	V gene	CDR3 DNA	CDR3 protein
.	.	TRBJ1-2	TRBV24-1	TGTGCCACCAGTGACCCCACCGAGAACTATGGCTACACCTTC	CATSDPTENYGYTF
.	.	TRBJ1-1	TRBV6-1	TGTGCCAGCAGTGAAGCGTTTAGGTTTGCTGAAGCTTTCTTT	CASSEAFRFAEAFF
.	TRBD1	TRBJ1-5	TRBV2	TGTGCCAGCAGTTTTAGACAGGGAGGAAGTCAGCCCCAGCATTTT	CASSFRQGGSQPQHF
.	.	TRBJ1-1	TRBV18	TGTGCCAGCTCACCAGCGTCGGGGGGCACTGAAGCTTTCTTT	CASSPASGGTEAFF
.	.	TRBJ2-7	TRBV9	TGTGCCAGCAGCCATGACCTAAACTCCTACGAGCAGTACTTC	CASSHDLNSYEQYF
.	TRBD2	TRBJ2-7	TRBV7-8	TGTGCCAGCAGCCCGCTAGCGGTTAGCTCCTACGAGCAGTACTTC	CASSPLAVSSYEQYF
.	.	TRBJ1-1	TRBV2	TGTGCCAGCCGGAAGTACAGGGCAAATTTGAACACTGAAGCTTTCTTT	CASRKYRANLNTEAFF
.	.	TRBJ1-2	TRBV15	TGTGCCACCAGTACGGGGGAGATCTATGGCTACACCTTC	CATSTGEIYGYTF
.	.	TRBJ1-1	TRBV5-6	TGTGCCAGCAGCGTAGCCGGACGTACTGAAGCTTTCTTT	CASSVAGRTEAFF
.	.	TRBJ1-6	TRBV7-9	TGTGCCAGCAGCTTAGAGAAATCCCATAATTCACCCCTCCACTTT	CASSLEKSHNSPLHF
.	TRBD1	TRBJ2-6	TRBV3-1/TRBV3-2	TGTGCCAGCAGCCGTTCCGGGACAGGTTTGTCTGGGGCCAACGTCCTGACTTTC	CASSRSGTGLSGANVLTF
.	.	TRBJ1-5	TRBV7-2	TGTGCCAGCAGCTTTCGCGGCCAGCCCCAGCATTTT	CASSFRGQPQHF
.	TRBD1	TRBJ1-1	TRBV5-6	TGTGCCAGCAGCTCGGACAGGGGTGCTTTCTTT	CASSSDRGAFF
.	TRBD1	TRBJ2-3	TRBV13	TGTGCCAGCAGCTATTGGACCAGGGGGGATACGCAGTATTTT	CASSYWTRGDTQYF
.	.	TRBJ1-6	TRBV30	TGTGCCTGGAGTGCCCCCAATTCACCCCTCCACTTT	CAWSAPNSPLHF
.	TRBD2	TRBJ2-7	TRBV18	TGTGCCAGCTTAAAAATAGCGGGAGGCCACGAGCAGTACTTC	CASLKIAGGHEQYF
.	.	TRBJ2-3	TRBV5-1	TGCGCCAGCAGCTTGGACCCGGGAAGCACAGATACGCAGTATTTT	CASSLDPGSTDTQYF
.	TRBD1	TRBJ2-1	TRBV5-4	TGTGCCAGCAGCTTGGCCAGGGGGCCATACAATGAGCAGTTCTTC	CASSLARGPYNEQFF
.	.	TRBJ2-7	TRBV20-1	TGCAGTGCTAGTGCGACTAGTCTCTACGAGCAGTACTTC	CSASATSLYEQYF
once	.	TRBJ2-7	TRBV5-4	TGTGCCAGCACCTTCGGCTTGGACGGAACCTACGAGCAGTACTTC	CASTFGLDGTYEQYF
.	TRBD1	TRBJ1-5	TRBV4-1	TGCGCCAGCAGCCAAGAGGAGGACAGGGAGCGTCGTGGGAATCAGCCCCAGCATTTT	CASSQEEDRERRGNQPQHF
.	.	TRBJ1-4	TRBV30	TGTGCCTGGAGTGGGTGGACCCGTAATGAAAAACTGTTTTTT	CAWSGWTRNEKLFF
.	.	TRBJ1-6	TRBV28	TGTGCCAGCAGTTTAGCGGGGGGCTTTTCACCCCTCCACTTT	CASSLAGGFSPLHF
.	TRBD1	TRBJ1-2	TRBV24-1	TGTGCCACCAGTGAGGGACAGATGGGCTACACCTTC	CATSEGQMGYTF
.	.	TRBJ2-5	TRBV19	TGTGCCAGTAGTACCGTCCGGGGCAGGTCCCGTCAAGAGACCCAGTACTTC	CASSTVRGRSRQETQYF
.	TRBD1	TRBJ1-4	TRBV6-6	TGTGCCAGCAGTGCCGGGACAGCGGGTGAAAAACTGTTTTTT	CASSAGTAGEKLFF
.	TRBD1	TRBJ1-5	TRBV6-5	TGTGCCAGCAGTTATACAACAGGGGTCGGTCAGCCCCAGCATTTT	CASSYTTGVGQPQHF
.	.	TRBJ2-2	TRBV11-2	TGTGCCAGTAAGGGAGCAGGGGAGCTGTTTTTT	CASKGAGELFF
once	.	TRBJ1-5	TRBV12-1	.	CASSFAPGTEGEHSNQPQHF
.	TRBD1	TRBJ2-1	TRBV11-3	TGTGCCAGCAGCCTCAGTGACAGGGCCAATGAGCAGTTCTTC	CASSLSDRANEQFF
.	.	TRBJ2-5	TRBV5-8	TGTGCCAGCAGCTTGGGGGGGGCCCAGTACTTC	CASSLGGAQYF
.	.	TRBJ1-2	TRBV15	TGTGCCACCAGTCCACACGGGGAAACAAGAAGCTATGGCTACACCTTC	CATSPHGETRSYGYTF
once	TRBD2	TRBJ2-2	TRBV2	TGTGCCAGCAGTCCAATAGAGCGGGGGGGGAGCGGGGAGCTGTTTTTT	CASSPIERGGSGELFF
.	.	TRBJ2-7	TRBV6-2/TRBV6-3	TGTGCCAGCAGTTACCCCGCGGAAGCGCTCTCCTACGAGCAGTACTTC	CASSYPAEALSYEQYF
.	.	TRBJ2-1	TRBV7-9	TGTGCCAGCAGCTTTTCCAGGGGCTCTTACAATGAGCAGTTCTTC	CASSFSRGSYNEQFF
.	TRBD1	TRBJ2-2	TRBV4-2	TGTGCCAGCAGCCCCGGGACAGGGCTCGCCGGGGAGCTGTTTTTT	CASSPGTGLAGELFF
once	.	TRBJ1-1	TRBV7-3	TGTGCCAGCAGCTCCCAGGGACCGGGGAACACTGAAGCTTTCTTT	CASSSQGPGNTEAFF
.	.	TRBJ2-5	TRBV3-1/TRBV3-2	TGTGCCAGCAGCCGCAAAGGAGGCGGAGGGCAAGAGACCCAGTACTTC	CASSRKGGGGQETQYF
.	.	TRBJ2-6	TRBV25-1	TGTGCCAGCAGGGGGCAGGCCCCCTTCTCTGGGGCCAACGTCCTGACTTTC	CASRGQAPFSGANVLTF
.	.	TRBJ2-7	TRBV30	TGTGCCTGGAGTGTACTACGGGCAGCTAAAACCTACGAGCAGTACTTC	CAWSVLRAAKTYEQYF
.	.	TRBJ2-2	TRBV30	TGTGCCTGGAAGACCCCGGGGACCACATCCGGGGAGCTGTTTTTT	CAWKTPGTTSGELFF
.	.	TRBJ1-6	TRBV9	TGTGCCAGCAGCGTAGTAGCGGGGAATTCACCCCTCCACTTT	CASSVVAGNSPLHF
once	.	TRBJ1-1	TRBV19	TGTGCCAGTAGTATAGATTTCAGGGCCACTGAAGCTTTCTTT	CASSIDFRATEAFF
.	.	TRBJ1-4	TRBV19	TGTGCCAGTAGTATTGGGCAAACTAATGAAAAACTGTTTTTT	CASSIGQTNEKLFF
.	.	TRBJ2-3	TRBV11-3	TGTGCCAGCAGCTCGACAGATACGCAGTATTTT	CASSSTDTQYF
.	.	TRBJ2-7	TRBV4-1	TGCGCCAGCAGCCAAGTCGGGGGTTACGAGCAGTACTTC	CASSQVGGYEQYF
.	.	TRBJ1-2	TRBV30	TGTGCCTGGAGTGTATTGAGCTATGGCTACACCTTC	CAWSVLSYGYTF
.	.	TRBJ1-3	TRBV30	TGTGCCTGGCGCCGGACAATATCTGGAAACACCATATATTTT	CAWRRTISGNTIYF
.	.	TRBJ2-5	TRBV27	TGTGCCAGCAGTGCAATCAGGGGAGTAGAGACCCAGTACTTC	CASSAIRGVETQYF
.	TRBD2	TRBJ2-1	TRBV7-9	TGTGCCATCCCCGGGACTAGCCATGGGGAGCAGTTCTTC	CAIPGTSHGEQFF